These 10 T cell receptor beta chains share one sample of origin, sequenced in a study of control samples from healthy donors and cancer patients. Only in-frame clones appear in the TCRdb table, and some are missing; sequencing was by immunoSEQ multiplex PCR. The table has 170,000 or so clones, 85% to 95% seen once. The sample was blood. The receptors shown here come from a woman aged 18 to 35 in good health.

The chain has TRBV20-1 and TRBJ2-3; the D is unclear. Trimming removed 5 bases at V and 2 bases at J, with 5 bases between. The CDR3 is 11 residues long. The germline CDR1 and CDR2 sequences are DFQATT and SNEGSKA (reference sequence). CDR3 amino acids: CSASNTDTQYF. The CDR3 DNA sequence: TGCAGTGCTTCCAACACAGATACGCAGTATTTT.

This clone appeared a single time. The V and J genes are TRBV7-2 and TRBJ2-7; 7 bases match TRBD1. The V gene end was trimmed by 4 bases and the J gene end by 6 bases; junction bases not matched to a gene: 6. The CDR3 totals 13 residues. Germline values: CDR1 SGHTA, CDR2 FQGNSA. In nucleotides, the CDR3 is TGTGCCAGCAGCTCTCAGACAGGGTTCGAGCAGTACTTC. Protein product: CASSSQTGFEQYF.

The chain uses TRBV10-3 and TRBJ1-2; TRBD1 agrees at 8 bases. V shed 8 bases, J shed 7 bases, and the junction held 9 bases outside the gene matches. The CDR3 is 13 amino acids. In germline, CDR1 is ENHRY, CDR2 SYGVKD. This CDR3 reads CAIGGQAMSGYTF. Here the CDR3 DNA reads TGTGCCATCGGGGGACAGGCGATGTCTGGCTACACCTTC.

CDR3 residues: CASSAETRGGSTEAFF. CDR3 DNA: TGTGCCAGCAGCGCCGAGACCAGAGGGGGGAGCACTGAAGCTTTCTTT. The V gene is TRBV11-2, the J gene TRBJ1-1; possible D gene TRBD1, 6 bases. V gave up 5 bases and J gave up 4 bases, with 20 bases separating them. The germline V gene has CDR1 SGHAT and CDR2 FQNNGV. There are 16 residues in the CDR3.

The V and J genes are TRBV7-2 and TRBJ2-3; 8 positions agree with TRBD1. Germline V gene sequence: CDR1 SGHTA, CDR2 FQGNSA. With 3 bases clipped from V and 6 bases from J, the junction kept 5 bases outside the gene matches. The CDR3 is 14 amino acids. CDR3 DNA sequence: TGTGCCAGCAGCTTCGGACAGGGCGGGGATACGCAGTATTTT. Its protein is CASSFGQGGDTQYF.

The V call is TRBV2, the J call TRBJ1-1; TRBD1 matches at 7 bases. CDR1 is SNHLY and CDR2 is FYNNEI in the germline V gene. V lost 4 bases to trimming and J lost 0 bases; unmatched junction nucleotides: 11. CDR3 length: 17 residues. For the CDR3, the DNA is TGTGCCAGCAGTGGAGTCCCCCGGGACAGACTGAACACTGAAGCTTTCTTT. It yields the protein CASSGVPRDRLNTEAFF.

The table lists this clone with a few counts. J is TRBJ2-7 and V is TRBV5-4, with TRBD2 matching over 8 bases. Germline lookup yields CDR1 SGHNT and CDR2 YYREEE (reference sequence). The CDR3 is 15 residues long. V lost 0 bases, J lost 2 bases, and 4 bases stayed unmatched. CDR3 protein: CASSLEAGVPYEQYF. DNA of the CDR3: TGTGCCAGCAGCTTGGAAGCGGGAGTTCCCTACGAGCAGTACTTC.

CDR3 nucleotides: TGTGCCAGCAGCTTTGCGTACAGGGTCAACGAGCAGTACTTC. As protein: CASSFAYRVNEQYF. The rearrangement joins TRBV5-6 to TRBJ2-7; TRBD1 is a possible D gene (6 bases). The CDR3 is made up of 14 amino acids. Germline-derived CDR1 and CDR2 are SGHDT and YYEEEE. The V gene lost 2 bases and the J gene lost 5 bases, with 14 bases spanning the gap.

The chain is built from TRBV13 and TRBJ2-7; D gene uncertain. This CDR3 has 14 residues. Germline V lookup: CDR1 PRHDT, CDR2 FYEKMQ (reference sequence). Trimming left V 3 bases short and J 5 bases short, with 14 bases between. The DNA of the CDR3 is TGTGCCAGCAGCTTCAGGAGTGGATTCGACGAGCAGTACTTC. This codes for CASSFRSGFDEQYF.

The V gene is TRBV5-5, the J gene TRBJ2-5; D not certain. The CDR3 totals 12 residues. V lost 4 bases, J lost 4 bases, and 8 bases lay in between. Per the germline V gene, CDR1 is SGHKS and CDR2 is YYEKEE (reference sequence). CDR3 sequence: CASSRRGETQYF. In DNA, the CDR3 is TGTGCCAGCAGCCGCCGCGGAGAGACCCAGTACTTC.